In its sample, the clone carrying this T cell receptor (beta chain) was seen a few times. Its antigen is not identified. cDNA libraries of TCR beta carried unique molecular identifiers. TCRdb re-analysed the PCR reads in MiXCR, keeping a single row per CDR3 protein. Among 600,000 to 750,000 distinct CDR3 sequences, approximately 59% were seen once, and the ten largest hold 11%. This entry comes from a study of post-analysis software for immune sequencing data. Study at large: Relapsing-remitting, secondary progressive and progressive-relapsing multiple sclerosis courses were included. Broader study findings: Five TRBV segments, including TRBV5-6, TRBV5-1 and TRBV20-1, were more frequent in patients than controls. The authors found that F measure strongly co-clustered same-batch samples. Versus controls, multiple sclerosis patients showed significantly lower diversity (normalized Chao1).

The CDR3 is made up of 16 amino acids. V was pared by 0 bases and J by 5 bases, with 16 bases between. Germline values: CDR1 MNHNY, CDR2 SVGAGI (reference sequence). This receptor was obtained from a girl aged 2 to 10 with multiple sclerosis. The V and J genes are TRBV6-6 and TRBJ2-5; D is ambiguous. Specimen: blood. The chain's CDR3 is CASSYSMVHAEETQYF. CDR3 bases: TGTGCCAGCAGTTACTCGATGGTTCATGCGGAGGAGACCCAGTACTTC.